This TCR beta chain was sequenced for a study of blood T cell repertoires in COVID-19. Study summary: T cells, B-cell-depleted T cells, or PBMCs provided the cDNA or gDNA that served as material.

Original methodology: Counts of nucleated cells, estimated from reference gene primer amplification, were obtained. Some clones are missing from TCRdb's copy, which holds only in-frame ones; the method was immunoSEQ multiplex PCR. The V and J calls and clone size come from that table; D and trimming were worked out from the DNA. The sample contains roughly 110,000 clones, 89% of which appear only once. Between the trimmed V and J ends, which lost 5 bases and 9 bases, there was a span of 7 bases. Germline CDR1 reads SGHTA; CDR2 reads FQGNSA. This CDR3 has 11 residues. V and J are TRBV7-2 and TRBJ1-4, with a possible D match to TRBD1 (6 bases). This receptor was identified in a man aged 40-55 years with active or convalescent COVID-19. The sequenced sample was peripheral blood. CDR3 amino acids: CASSTGQKLFF. The DNA of the CDR3 is TGTGCCAGCAGCACAGGGCAAAAACTGTTTTTT.